This TCR beta chain was documented in a study of regulatory T cells in long-lasting Graves disease. Study-wide context: The antithyroid drugs taken by newly diagnosed Graves' patients had been used for under 3 months.

To make TCR beta libraries, researchers used iRepertoire HTBI primers and Arm-PCR of CDR3 regions. TCRdb fed the multiplex PCR reads into MiXCR, producing one record per CDR3 protein. The repertoire has 400,000 to 500,000 distinct CDR3 sequences, roughly 15% of them found once; the top ten carry under 30%. Findings and caveats of the study: Investigators studied peripheral blood only, not thyroid tissue.

Time point indicated: newly diagnosed GD, antithyroid drugs for less than 3 months. Scientists built the TCR library using RNA that was extracted from PBMCs. This clonotype turned up a few times. Its target is unknown. With 8 bases removed from V and 0 bases from J, the gap between germline ends came to 12 bases. Germline V gene data show CDR1 as MNHEY and CDR2 as SVGEGT. CDR3 length: 14 residues. This sample was shared with a second study, whose subject was T cells in Graves' hyperthyroidism and ophthalmopathy. That report adds: Patients between 18 and 65 years old had hyperthyroidism, newly diagnosed and lasting under 2 months. Uncontrolled infection, other autoimmune disease, pregnancy or lactation disqualified patients from enrolment.

This sequence originates from a woman aged 18-29 years with Graves disease. The specimen comprised peripheral blood mononuclear cells (PBMCs), sampled at new diagnosis, from a patient treated with antithyroid drugs. The chain carries TRBV6-2 or TRBV6-3 and TRBJ2-3; D is unclear. The CDR3 nucleotides are TGTGCCAGCGAGGCCGATTTTAGCACAGATACGCAGTATTTT. Amino acid sequence: CASEADFSTDTQYF.